The 2 T cell receptor beta chains below come from one sample, sequenced in a study of OX40 agonist ivuxolimab in advanced cancers. Assay used: immunoSEQ multiplex PCR; TCRdb lists only in-frame clones, some missing. The table has tens of thousands of clones, about 86% seen once. Sequencing used CD4+ or CD8+ T cells sorted from blood, obtained in a trial of the OX40 agonist ivuxolimab. These receptors were obtained from an adult with an advanced solid tumor such as melanoma, head and neck, liver or kidney cancer.

This chain uses TRBV5-1 with TRBJ1-1; a possible D gene is TRBD1 (6 bases). Trimming took off 7 bases at V and 1 base at J, with 17 bases between the two ends. Germline V gene sequence: CDR1 SGHRS, CDR2 YFSETQ. CDR3 length: 15 amino acids. This CDR3 reads CASRRFQGTNTEAFF. CDR3 sequence (DNA): TGCGCCAGCCGCCGGTTCCAGGGGACGAACACTGAAGCTTTCTTT.

Points on this clone: The sample holds other DNA sequences that translate to the same CDR3. The chain recombines TRBV5-1 with TRBJ1-2; D remains ambiguous. V shed 0 bases and J shed 4 bases, with 10 bases lying between them. This CDR3 spans 14 amino acids. Germline V CDR1 and CDR2: SGHRS, YFSETQ. The CDR3 region is CASSLVGSGYGYTF. The CDR3 DNA reads as TGCGCCAGCAGCTTGGTAGGGAGCGGCTATGGCTACACCTTC.